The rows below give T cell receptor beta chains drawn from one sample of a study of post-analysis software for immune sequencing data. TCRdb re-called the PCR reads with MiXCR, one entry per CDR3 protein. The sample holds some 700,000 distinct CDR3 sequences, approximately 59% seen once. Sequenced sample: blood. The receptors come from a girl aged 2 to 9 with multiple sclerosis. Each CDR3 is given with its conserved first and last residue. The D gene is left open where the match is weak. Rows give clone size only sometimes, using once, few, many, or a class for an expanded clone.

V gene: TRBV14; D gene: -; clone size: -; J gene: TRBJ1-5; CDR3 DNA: TGTGCCAGCAGCGTCCGACGAGGCGGTCAGCCCCAGCATTTT; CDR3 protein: CASSVRRGGQPQHF
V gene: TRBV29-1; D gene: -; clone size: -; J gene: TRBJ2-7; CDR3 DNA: TGCAGCGTTGAAGATCGTCGGGGTACCGAGCAGTACTTC; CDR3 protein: CSVEDRRGTEQYF
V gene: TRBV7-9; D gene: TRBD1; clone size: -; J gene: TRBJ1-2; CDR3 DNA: TGTGCCAGCAGCTTAGAAGGGACAGGAATTGGCTACACCTTC; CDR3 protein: CASSLEGTGIGYTF
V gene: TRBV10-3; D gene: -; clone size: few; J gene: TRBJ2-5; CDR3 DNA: TGTGCCATCAGTGAGTCGAGAGGACCTTACCAAGAGACCCAGTACTTC; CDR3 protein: CAISESRGPYQETQYF
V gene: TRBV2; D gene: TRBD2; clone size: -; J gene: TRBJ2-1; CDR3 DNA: TGTGCCAGCGGGGTTAGCGGGAGTATTGGTGAGCAGTTCTTC; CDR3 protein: CASGVSGSIGEQFF
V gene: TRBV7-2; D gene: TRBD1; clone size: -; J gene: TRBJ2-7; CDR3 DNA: TGTGCCAGCAGCTTAGCAAACCCGGGACAGTCCTACGAGCAGTACTTC; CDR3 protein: CASSLANPGQSYEQYF
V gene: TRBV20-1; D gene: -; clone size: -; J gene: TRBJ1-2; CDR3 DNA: TGCAGTGCTAGAGCTGCCGGGGGCAGGGAACGGGAGGGCTACACCTTC; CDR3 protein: CSARAAGGREREGYTF
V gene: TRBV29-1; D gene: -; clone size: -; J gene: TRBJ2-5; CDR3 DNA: TGCAGCGTTGAAAGCGGCCCGCGCCAAGAGACCCAGTACTTC; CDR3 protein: CSVESGPRQETQYF
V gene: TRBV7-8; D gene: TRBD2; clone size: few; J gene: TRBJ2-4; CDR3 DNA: TGTGCCAGCAGCTCCGGACTAGCGGGAACACTAGCCAAAAACATTCAGTACTTC; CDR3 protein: CASSSGLAGTLAKNIQYF
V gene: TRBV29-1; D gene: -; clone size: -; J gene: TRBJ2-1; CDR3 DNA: TGCAGCGTTGATCGGGAGCCCCAGGATGAGCAGTTCTTC; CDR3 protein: CSVDREPQDEQFF
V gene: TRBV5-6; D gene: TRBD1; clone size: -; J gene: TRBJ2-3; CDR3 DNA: TGTGCCAGCAGCTCTGCAGGGGGCGCGACAGATACGCAGTATTTT; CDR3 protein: CASSSAGGATDTQYF
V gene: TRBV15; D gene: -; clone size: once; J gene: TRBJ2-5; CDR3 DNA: TGTGCCACCAGCAGAGTACGAGGGGCCGGGGAGACCCAGTACTTC; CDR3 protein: CATSRVRGAGETQYF
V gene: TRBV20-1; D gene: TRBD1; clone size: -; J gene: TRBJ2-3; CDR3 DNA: TGCAGTGCCCACGGGACAGGGAGTGTCACAGATACGCAGTATTTT; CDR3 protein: CSAHGTGSVTDTQYF
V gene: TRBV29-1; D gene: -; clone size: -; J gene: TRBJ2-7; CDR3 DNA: TGCAGCGTAGCCTTTGCGACCGCTAACTACGAGCAGTACTTC; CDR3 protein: CSVAFATANYEQYF
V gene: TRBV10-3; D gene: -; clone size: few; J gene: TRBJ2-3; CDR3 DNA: TGTGCCATCAGTGAGGCAGGGCCAGATACGCAGTATTTT; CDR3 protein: CAISEAGPDTQYF
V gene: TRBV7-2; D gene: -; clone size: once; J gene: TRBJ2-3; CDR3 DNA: TGTGCCAGCAGCTTAGAGTCGGCAACGCAGTATTTT; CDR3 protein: CASSLESATQYF
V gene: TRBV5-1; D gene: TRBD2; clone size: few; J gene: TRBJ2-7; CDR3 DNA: TGCGCCAGCAGCTCAGGACTAGCGGGAGTGCACGAGCAGTACTTC; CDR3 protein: CASSSGLAGVHEQYF
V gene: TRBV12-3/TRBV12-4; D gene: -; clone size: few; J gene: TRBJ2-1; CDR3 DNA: TGTGCCAGCAGTTCCTGGCGAGGGGGAGGGCCCCTTAAAGAGCAGTTCTTC; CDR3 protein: CASSSWRGGGPLKEQFF
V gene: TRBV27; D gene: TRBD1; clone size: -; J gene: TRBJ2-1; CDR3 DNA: TGTGCCAGCAGCAACTTATTGACAGGGACCCCTAGGGGGAATGAGCAGTTCTTC; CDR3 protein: CASSNLLTGTPRGNEQFF
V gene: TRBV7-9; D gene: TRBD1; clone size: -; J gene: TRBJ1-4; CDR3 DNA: TGTGCCAGCAGCGAGACAGGGGCAAATGAAAAACTGTTTTTT; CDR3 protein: CASSETGANEKLFF
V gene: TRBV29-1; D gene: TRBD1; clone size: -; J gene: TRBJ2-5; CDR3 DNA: TGCAGCGTTGGGCGGGGACAGGGCGGTCGACAAGAGACCCAGTACTTC; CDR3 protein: CSVGRGQGGRQETQYF
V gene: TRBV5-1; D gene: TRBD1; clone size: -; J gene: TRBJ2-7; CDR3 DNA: TGCGCCAACCCGACAGGGGATAACTACGAGCAGTACTTC; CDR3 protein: CANPTGDNYEQYF
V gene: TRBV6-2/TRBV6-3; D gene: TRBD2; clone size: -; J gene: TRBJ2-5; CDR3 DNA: TGTGCCAGCAGTGAGACTAGCGGGGGGACGCTGGAGACCCAGTACTTC; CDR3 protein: CASSETSGGTLETQYF
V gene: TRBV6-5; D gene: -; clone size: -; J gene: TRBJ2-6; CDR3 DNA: TGTGCCAGCAGCAAAAACAGGGTTAGTGGGGCCAACGTCCTGACTTTC; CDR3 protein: CASSKNRVSGANVLTF
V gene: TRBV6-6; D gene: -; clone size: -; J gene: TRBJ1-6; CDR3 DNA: TGTGCCCGCCGGGGGGCCTATAATTCACCCCTCCACTTT; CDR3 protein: CARRGAYNSPLHF
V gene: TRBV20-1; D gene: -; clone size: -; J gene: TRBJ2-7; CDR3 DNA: TGCAGTGCCCAATCCTGGGCGGCGTACGAGCAGTACTTC; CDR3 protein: CSAQSWAAYEQYF
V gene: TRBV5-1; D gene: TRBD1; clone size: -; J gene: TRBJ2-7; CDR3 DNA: TGCGCCAGCAGCAGCCGGACAGGGAACTACGAGCAGTACTTC; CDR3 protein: CASSSRTGNYEQYF
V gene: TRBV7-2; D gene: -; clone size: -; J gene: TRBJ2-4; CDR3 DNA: TGTGCCAGCAGCCAAATACTAGCCAAAAACATTCAGTACTTC; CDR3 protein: CASSQILAKNIQYF
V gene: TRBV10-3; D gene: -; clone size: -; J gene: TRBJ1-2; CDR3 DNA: TGTGTGTCTCGGGGGGACCTTAATTATGGCTACACCTTC; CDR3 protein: CVSRGDLNYGYTF
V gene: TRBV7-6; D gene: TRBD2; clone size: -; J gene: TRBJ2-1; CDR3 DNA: TGTGCCAGCAGCCCACTTGGGACTAGCGGGGGGCCGAGCTCCTACAATGAGCAGTTCTTC; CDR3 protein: CASSPLGTSGGPSSYNEQFF
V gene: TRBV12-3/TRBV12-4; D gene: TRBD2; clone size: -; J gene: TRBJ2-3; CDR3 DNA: TGTGCCAGCAGTCCTCTAGCGGGAGGGGGCACAGATACGCAGTATTTT; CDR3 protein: CASSPLAGGGTDTQYF
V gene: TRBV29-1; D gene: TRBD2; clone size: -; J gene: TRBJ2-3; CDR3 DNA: TGCAGCGTTGTAGCGGGTCTTCGGCAGTATTTT; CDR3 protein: CSVVAGLRQYF
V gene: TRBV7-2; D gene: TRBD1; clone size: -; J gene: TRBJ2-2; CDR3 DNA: TGTGCCAGCAGCGAAGGACAGGGAAGTAAGACCGGGGAGCTGTTTTTT; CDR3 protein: CASSEGQGSKTGELFF
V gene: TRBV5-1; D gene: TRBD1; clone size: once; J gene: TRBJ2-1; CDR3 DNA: TGCGCCAGCCGACAGGGTACCATCGATGAGCAGTTCTTC; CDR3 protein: CASRQGTIDEQFF
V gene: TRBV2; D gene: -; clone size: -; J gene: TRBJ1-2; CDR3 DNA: TGTGCCAGCACCAGCCAGACGGTTAGCTATGGCTACACCTTC; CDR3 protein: CASTSQTVSYGYTF
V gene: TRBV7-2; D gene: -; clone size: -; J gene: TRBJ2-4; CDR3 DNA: TGTGCCAGCAGCTTCGAGTCCACAGTTGGAGACATTCAGTACTTC; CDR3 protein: CASSFESTVGDIQYF
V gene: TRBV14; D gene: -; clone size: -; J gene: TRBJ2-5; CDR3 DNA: TGTGCCAGCAGCCAACTGGGACCGGGCCTTAAGAAAGAGACCCAGTACTTC; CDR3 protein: CASSQLGPGLKKETQYF
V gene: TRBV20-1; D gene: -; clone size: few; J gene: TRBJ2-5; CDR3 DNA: TGCAGTGCTAGAGATGGGCTCCAAGAGACCCAGTACTTC; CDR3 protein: CSARDGLQETQYF
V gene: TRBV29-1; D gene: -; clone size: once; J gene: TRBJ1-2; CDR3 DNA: TGCAGCGTTGAAGAGGCTATGGCCGCCTGGGGGTATGGCTACACCTTC; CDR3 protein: CSVEEAMAAWGYGYTF
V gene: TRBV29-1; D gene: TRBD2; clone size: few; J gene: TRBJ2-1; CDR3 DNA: TGCAGCGTGGGGATAAGCGGGAGCTCCTACAATGAGCAGTTCTTC; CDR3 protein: CSVGISGSSYNEQFF
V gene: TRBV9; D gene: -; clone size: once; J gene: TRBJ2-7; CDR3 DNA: TGTGCCAGCAGCGTAGCAGGGGGGGACTCCTACGAGCAGTACTTC; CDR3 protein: CASSVAGGDSYEQYF
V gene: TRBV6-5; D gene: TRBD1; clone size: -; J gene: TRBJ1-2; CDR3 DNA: TGTGCCAGCAGTTCCGGGACAGGCGGTACTAGAGATGGCTACACCTTC; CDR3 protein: CASSSGTGGTRDGYTF
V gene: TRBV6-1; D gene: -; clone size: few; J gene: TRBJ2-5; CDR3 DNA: TGTGCCAGCACCGAGTACCAAGAGACCCAGTACTTC; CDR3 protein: CASTEYQETQYF
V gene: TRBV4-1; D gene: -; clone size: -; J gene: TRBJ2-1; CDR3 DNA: TGCGCCAGCAGCCAAGATCCGGGATGGGCTTTAGCGGTGATGCTCTTGGGGTACAATGAGCAGTTCTTC; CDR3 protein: CASSQDPGWALAVMLLGYNEQFF
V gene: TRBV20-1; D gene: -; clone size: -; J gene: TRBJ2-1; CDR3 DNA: TGCAGTGCTAGGGGCCGAGGGCTGGGGAATGAGCAGTTCTTC; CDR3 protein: CSARGRGLGNEQFF
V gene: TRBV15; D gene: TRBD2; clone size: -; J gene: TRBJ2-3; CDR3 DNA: TGCGCCACCAGCAGAGAGGCGGGAGGACTCACAGATACGCAGTATTTT; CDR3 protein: CATSREAGGLTDTQYF
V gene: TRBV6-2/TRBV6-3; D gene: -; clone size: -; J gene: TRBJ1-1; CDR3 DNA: TGTGCCAGCAGTTACGCAGGGGATTGGGGGAATGAAGCTTTCTTT; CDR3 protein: CASSYAGDWGNEAFF
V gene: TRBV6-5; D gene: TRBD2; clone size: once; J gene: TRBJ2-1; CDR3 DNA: TGTGCCAGCAGTTACAGGGCGGGAGGGCCACCCAATGAGCAGTTCTTC; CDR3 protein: CASSYRAGGPPNEQFF